This TCR beta chain was captured by sequencing in a study of identifying expanded T cells in peripheral blood. The V gene end was trimmed by 4 bases and the J gene end by 0 bases; junction bases not matched to a gene: 6. Germline-derived CDR1 and CDR2 are SGDLS and YYNGEE. The CDR3 spans 16 residues. The method was immunoSEQ multiplex PCR; TCRdb's version includes in-frame clones alone and lacks a portion of them. The sample carries roughly 100,000 clones, approximately 88% recorded once. No infections or other immune events were documented during collection. Study findings and constraints: Differentially abundant clones: about 1.3 between replicates, about 16 at about two weeks, under 25 at four. Across healthy donors, higher total template counts meant significantly greater approximately two-week count variance.

This clone has a single count. Its antigen is unidentified. The V gene is TRBV9, the J gene TRBJ2-2; TRBD1 matches 7 bases. Sequenced sample: blood. This sequence was found in a person aged 18 to 75 in good health. CDR3 loop: CASSLTGYPNTGELFF. The CDR3 DNA sequence: TGTGCCAGCAGCCTGACAGGGTACCCGAACACCGGGGAGCTGTTTTTT. The full variable domain, completed using reference TRBV9 and TRBJ2-2, is DSGVTQTPKHLITATGQRVTLRCSPRSGDLSVYWYQQSLDQGLQFLIQYYNGEERAKGNILERFSAQQFPDLHSELNLSSLELGDSALYFCASSLTGYPNTGELFFGEGSRLTVL.